Listed below are T cell receptor beta chains from one sample, sequenced in a study of blood T cell repertoires in COVID-19. This table comes from immunoSEQ multiplex PCR, and its TCRdb copy is limited to in-frame clones, with some not included. Among under 150,000 clones listed, about 92% were seen once. Sequencing input: peripheral blood. These receptors originate from a man in his sixties with COVID-19, enrolled during active disease. Both conserved end residues are part of each CDR3. A D gene is named only where the DNA matches it firmly. Clone size, where shown, is once, few, many, or a class for clones that have expanded.

J gene | D gene | clone size | V gene | CDR3 protein | CDR3 DNA
TRBJ2-6 | NA | once | TRBV27 | CASSLALGAAGANVLTF | TGTGCCAGCAGCTTAGCACTGGGGGCGGCGGGGGCCAACGTCCTGACTTTC
TRBJ2-5 | NA | NA | TRBV7-9 | CASSEGSSSETQYF | TGTGCCAGCAGTGAAGGATCTAGCTCGGAGACCCAGTACTTC
TRBJ2-5 | NA | NA | TRBV9 | CASSVGSSQETQYF | TGTGCCAGCAGCGTAGGGAGTTCCCAAGAGACCCAGTACTTC
TRBJ2-3 | NA | few | TRBV5-1 | CASSDPTRGTDTQYF | TGCGCCAGCAGCGACCCGACTAGAGGTACAGATACGCAGTATTTT
TRBJ1-4 | NA | NA | TRBV3-1/TRBV3-2 | CASSLPGGDNEKLFF | TGTGCCAGCAGCCTCCCCGGGGGGGATAATGAAAAACTGTTTTTT
TRBJ2-7 | NA | NA | TRBV30 | CAWSPPQGAYEQYF | TGTGCCTGGAGTCCCCCACAGGGAGCCTACGAGCAGTACTTC
TRBJ2-2 | NA | NA | TRBV7-3 | CASSLTPGGANTGELFF | TGTGCCAGCAGCTTAACCCCCGGGGGTGCGAACACCGGGGAGCTGTTTTTT
TRBJ1-2 | TRBD1 | NA | TRBV2 | CASRQGPVDGYTF | TGTGCCAGCAGACAGGGGCCTGTCGATGGCTACACCTTC
TRBJ1-2 | TRBD1 | NA | TRBV7-9 | CASSFAGQGIEGYTF | TGTGCCAGCAGCTTTGCCGGACAGGGAATCGAGGGCTACACCTTC
TRBJ1-1 | NA | NA | TRBV5-4 | CASSLPGGGELTEAFF | TGTGCCAGCAGCTTGCCCGGGGGAGGGGAATTGACTGAAGCTTTCTTT
TRBJ2-1 | TRBD1 | NA | TRBV12-3/TRBV12-4 | CASSFDRGSEQFF | TGTGCCAGCAGTTTTGACAGGGGGAGTGAGCAGTTCTTC
TRBJ1-3 | NA | NA | TRBV19 | CASSIAPDIRSGNTIYF | TGTGCCAGTAGTATAGCCCCGGACATCCGCTCTGGAAACACCATATATTTT
TRBJ2-5 | NA | NA | TRBV11-1 | CASSFPGRAPPYF | TGTGCCAGCAGCTTCCCCGGCAGGGCCCCCCCGTACTTC
TRBJ2-1 | TRBD2 | NA | TRBV7-9 | CASSPTSGRRKNEQFF | TGTGCCAGCAGCCCCACTAGCGGGAGAAGAAAGAATGAGCAGTTCTTC
TRBJ2-7 | NA | NA | TRBV27 | CASSHTGYEQYF | TGTGCCAGCAGTCATACAGGGTACGAGCAGTACTTC
TRBJ1-5 | TRBD1 | NA | TRBV19 | CASSVQGGQPQHF | TGTGCCAGTAGCGTACAGGGGGGGCAGCCCCAGCATTTT
TRBJ2-1 | NA | NA | TRBV12-1 | CASSPHRGKSSYNEQFF | TGTGCCAGCAGCCCTCACCGGGGTAAGAGCTCCTACAATGAGCAGTTCTTC
TRBJ2-7 | NA | NA | TRBV10-3 | CAIREVGFSYEQYF | TGTGCCATCAGAGAAGTGGGCTTCTCCTACGAGCAGTACTTC
TRBJ2-2 | TRBD1 | NA | TRBV10-3 | CAISESGQTNTGELFF | TGTGCCATCAGTGAGTCGGGACAGACGAACACCGGGGAGCTGTTTTTT
TRBJ2-3 | TRBD2 | NA | TRBV7-2 | CASSSSTSGGVLRSDTQYF | TGTGCCAGCAGCTCTTCGACTAGCGGGGGGGTCCTTAGGTCAGATACGCAGTATTTT
TRBJ2-2 | NA | NA | TRBV19 | CASILQYNTGELFF | TGTGCCAGTATATTACAGTACAACACCGGGGAGCTGTTTTTT
TRBJ1-4 | NA | NA | TRBV2 | CASRRGTGEKLFF | TGTGCCAGCAGGCGGGGGACGGGAGAAAAACTGTTTTTT
TRBJ2-7 | NA | NA | TRBV11-2 | CASSLSRVGEQYF | TGTGCCAGCAGCTTATCCAGGGTGGGGGAGCAGTACTTC
TRBJ1-1 | TRBD1 | many | TRBV19 | CASRSGTGGLTTEAFF | TGTGCCAGTAGATCCGGGACAGGGGGTCTGACCACTGAAGCTTTCTTT
TRBJ1-1 | NA | NA | TRBV19 | CASSIPSRLNTEAFF | TGTGCCAGTAGTATACCCTCCAGATTGAACACTGAAGCTTTCTTT
TRBJ1-5 | TRBD1 | few | TRBV6-6 | CASSGLDRGNQPQHF | TGTGCCAGCAGTGGCCTCGACAGGGGCAATCAGCCCCAGCATTTT
TRBJ2-1 | NA | NA | TRBV9 | CASSVSESPYNEQFF | TGTGCCAGCAGCGTATCGGAGTCCCCCTACAATGAGCAGTTCTTC
TRBJ2-7 | TRBD2 | NA | TRBV13 | CASSGTSGEGSSYEQYF | TGTGCCAGCAGTGGGACTAGCGGGGAGGGTAGCTCCTACGAGCAGTACTTC
TRBJ2-7 | TRBD1 | NA | TRBV28 | CASSEPRDRGIDEQYF | TGTGCCAGCAGCGAGCCGAGGGACAGGGGAATAGACGAGCAGTACTTC
TRBJ2-7 | TRBD1 | NA | TRBV19 | CASSIRGREQYF | TGTGCCAGTAGTATCAGGGGGCGAGAGCAGTACTTC
TRBJ2-7 | NA | NA | TRBV2 | CASSEGRVIYEQYF | TGTGCCAGCAGTGAAGGGCGGGTTATCTACGAGCAGTACTTC
TRBJ1-1 | TRBD1 | NA | TRBV5-1 | CASSLRTGGAEAFF | TGCGCCAGCAGCTTGAGGACAGGGGGAGCTGAAGCTTTCTTT
TRBJ2-1 | NA | NA | TRBV3-1/TRBV3-2 | CASSQDTGTGEQFF | TGTGCCAGCAGCCAAGATACAGGGACGGGTGAGCAGTTCTTC
TRBJ2-2 | TRBD1 | NA | TRBV11-3 | CASSPGTGNTGELFF | TGTGCCAGCAGCCCAGGGACAGGAAACACCGGGGAGCTGTTTTTT
TRBJ2-1 | TRBD2 | NA | TRBV27 | CASMERGDEQFF | TGTGCCAGCATGGAGCGGGGGGATGAGCAGTTCTTC
TRBJ2-5 | NA | NA | TRBV7-3 | CASSLERGGMGETQYF | TGTGCCAGCAGCTTAGAACGGGGAGGTATGGGAGAGACCCAGTACTTC
TRBJ1-3 | TRBD1 | NA | TRBV7-6 | CASSFPRQGAGNTIYF | TGTGCCAGCAGCTTCCCCCGACAGGGGGCGGGAAACACCATATATTTT
TRBJ1-3 | NA | NA | TRBV5-1 | CASSDWGNTIYF | TGCGCCAGCAGCGACTGGGGAAACACCATATATTTT
TRBJ2-1 | NA | NA | TRBV24-1 | CATSGRGGLNEQFF | TGTGCCACCAGTGGGAGGGGGGGACTGAATGAGCAGTTCTTC
TRBJ2-3 | NA | NA | TRBV6-2/TRBV6-3 | CASSLGTGYTDTQYF | TGTGCCAGCAGCCTAGGGACTGGATACACAGATACGCAGTATTTT
TRBJ2-5 | TRBD2 | NA | TRBV11-2 | CASSPLGLAGETQYF | TGTGCCAGCAGCCCCCTGGGACTAGCGGGAGAGACCCAGTACTTC
TRBJ1-2 | NA | NA | TRBV5-1 | CASRSDSYGYTF | TGCGCCAGCAGATCGGACAGCTATGGCTACACCTTC
TRBJ1-5 | TRBD1 | NA | TRBV18 | CASSFGQGNQPQHF | TGTGCCAGCTCATTCGGACAGGGCAATCAGCCCCAGCATTTT
TRBJ1-5 | NA | NA | TRBV12-3/TRBV12-4 | CASSTGDGPQHF | TGTGCCAGCAGTACAGGAGATGGACCCCAGCATTTT